The 25 T cell receptor beta chains in this list originate from one sample, sequenced in a study of persistence of HIV-infected CD4 T cells (dated by TCRdb to about 2020). The sample's treatment or condition, from its label and the paper: suppressive antiretroviral therapy. A pool of overlapping HIV-1 Gag 15-mer peptides was used at roughly 0.93 ug per peptide per mL for cell stimulation. Nonresponding CD40L-negative CD69-negative CD45RO-high memory CD4+ T cells were sorted as memory populations depleted of antigen-responding cells. Their antigens remain unidentified. The immunoSEQ hsTCRB assay version 4 in survey mode was used to sequence TCRbeta repertoires from genomic DNA. This is the immuneACCESS table as TCRdb keeps it, with only in-frame sequences that have V and J called. A part of the clones is gone; compared with another copy, unresolved V genes explain less than half, and the rest is unexplained. Present in this sample are 64,000 or so clones, over 60% of which were seen just once. The ten most abundant clones make up 1.5% to 2% of the sample.

This specimen consisted of CD4+ T cells sorted from PBMCs after approximately 19-hour stimulation, obtained from a patient who received antiretroviral therapy. The cell subset or site label on this specimen signifies: CD40L-CD69- CD45RO-high memory CD4 T cells not responding to Gag peptides. The receptors were gathered from an adult man with HIV who was CMV-seropositive.

This clone occurred once. The CDR3 protein is CASSLRVMNTEAFF. DNA for the CDR3: TGTGCCAGCAGCTTGAGGGTTATGAACACTGAAGCTTTCTTT. The chain has TRBV5-8 and TRBJ1-1; D not certain. V was clipped by 1 base and J by 0 bases, with 7 bases between them. Germline V gene data show CDR1 as SGHTS and CDR2 as YDEGEE. The length of the CDR3 is 14 residues.

This clone was detected once. The rearrangement joins TRBV19 to TRBJ1-1; 9 bases line up with TRBD1. The CDR3 is 14 amino acids. The V gene end was trimmed by 5 bases and the J gene end by 5 bases; junction bases not matched to a gene: 6. Germline V CDR1 and CDR2: LNHDA, SQIVND (reference sequence). The CDR3 is CASSPQGARTEAFF. DNA for the CDR3: TGTGCCAGTAGTCCACAGGGGGCGCGAACTGAAGCTTTCTTT.

For the CDR3, the DNA is TGTGCCAGCAGCCTCGTAATGACAGGGGGCTCCTACAATGAGCAGTTCTTC. Translating it yields CASSLVMTGGSYNEQFF. V is TRBV5-5 and J is TRBJ2-1; TRBD1 agrees at 9 bases. The CDR3 totals 17 residues. Germline V gene lookup returns CDR1 SGHKS and CDR2 YYEKEE (reference sequence). J gave up 0 bases and V 4 bases, and 8 bases lay outside the gene matches.

This clone was seen just once. The sample carries other DNA sequences with the same CDR3. This chain uses TRBV6-5 with TRBJ1-5; D call uncertain. The V end was cut by 0 bases, the J end by 4 bases, with 7 bases between. Per the germline V gene, CDR1 is MNHEY and CDR2 is SVGAGI. This CDR3 region has 14 residues. CDR3 nucleotide sequence: TGTGCCAGCAGTTACTCCCGAGGTAATCAGCCCCAGCATTTT. Residues: CASSYSRGNQPQHF.

The rearrangement links TRBV28 to TRBJ1-2; 7 nucleotides align to TRBD1. This CDR3 comprises 13 residues. With V trimmed by 6 bases and J by 4 bases, 5 bases remained unmatched. The germline V gene encodes CDR1 MDHEN and CDR2 SYDVKM. In nucleotides, the CDR3 is TGTGCCAGCAGCCTGGACAGGCCCTATGGCTACACCTTC. Protein product: CASSLDRPYGYTF.

Details on this clone: Other DNA variants within this sample encode the same CDR3. The V gene is TRBV9, the J gene TRBJ2-7, with 8 bases fitting TRBD1. Trimming at V came to 4 bases and at J to 3 bases, leaving 3 bases not matched to a gene. The CDR3 is 13 residues long. Germline CDR1 reads SGDLS; CDR2 reads YYNGEE. CDR3 amino acids: CASSRGQGYEQYF. The CDR3 nucleotides are TGTGCCAGCAGCCGAGGACAGGGCTACGAGCAGTACTTC.

The chain carries TRBV6-5 and TRBJ2-7; tentatively, D is TRBD1 (6 bases). V was pared by 6 bases and J by 7 bases, with 19 bases between. The CDR3 is 14 amino acids. Germline V gene lookup returns CDR1 MNHEY and CDR2 SVGAGI. CDR3 loop: CASRGTPTFGEQYF. CDR3 bases: TGTGCCAGCAGGGGGACACCCACTTTTGGGGAGCAGTACTTC.

The chain links TRBV28 to TRBJ2-1; 14 bases are a match to TRBD2. Germline CDR1 reads MDHEN; CDR2 reads SYDVKM. The CDR3 is made up of 17 amino acids. V lost 8 bases and J lost 1; bases outside the gene matches: 7. CDR3 coding DNA: TGTGCCAGCCTGGGACTAGCGGGGGCCCTGTCCTACAATGAGCAGTTCTTC. Translation: CASLGLAGALSYNEQFF.

The chain combines TRBV24-1 with TRBJ1-2; 9 bases agree with TRBD1. Looked up from germline, CDR1 is KGHDR and CDR2 is SFDVKD. Trimming took 1 base from V and 4 from J; bases not matched to a gene: 3. The CDR3 has 15 amino acids. This chain's CDR3 is CATSDFDRGTYGYTF. CDR3 DNA sequence: TGTGCCACCAGTGATTTCGACAGGGGGACCTATGGCTACACCTTC.

V usage is TRBV29-1 and J usage is TRBJ1-2; the match to TRBD1 covers 11 bases. The CDR3 length is 14 residues. Looked up from germline, CDR1 is SQVTM and CDR2 is ANQGSEA. V trimming: 5 bases; J trimming: 2 bases; junction bases outside the gene matches: 4. Here the CDR3 reads CSVLGQGANYGYTF. The CDR3 DNA reads as TGCAGCGTTTTAGGACAGGGGGCGAACTATGGCTACACCTTC.

The gene calls are TRBV6-6 and TRBJ2-1; no clear D. Germline CDR1 reads MNHNY; CDR2 reads SVGAGI (reference sequence). V lost 0 bases and J lost 7, with 4 bases in between. This CDR3 spans 12 amino acids. The CDR3 coding sequence is TGTGCCAGCAGTTACTCGGGGAATGAGCAGTTCTTC. It is translated as CASSYSGNEQFF.

CDR3 DNA sequence: TGTGCCAGCTCACCAGGGGCTACTAATGAAAAACTGTTTTTT. Its protein is CASSPGATNEKLFF. The V and J genes are TRBV18 and TRBJ1-4; D is perhaps TRBD1 (5 bases). This CDR3 has 14 residues. Germline V gives CDR1 KGHSH, CDR2 LQKENI. The V end lost 2 bases, the J end lost 2 bases, and 6 bases lay between the germline ends.

This clone was detected only a few times. The chain carries TRBV19 and TRBJ1-6; D is possibly TRBD1 (6 bases). This CDR3 contains 15 residues. V gave up 5 bases and J gave up 6 bases, with 14 bases separating them. Per the germline V gene, CDR1 is LNHDA and CDR2 is SQIVND (reference sequence). This CDR3 reads CASSPLDRINSPLHF. DNA for the CDR3: TGTGCCAGTAGTCCCCTGGACAGAATTAATTCACCCCTCCACTTT.

The V gene is TRBV28, the J gene TRBJ2-3; TRBD1 agrees at 9 bases. Germline CDR1 MDHEN, CDR2 SYDVKM. The CDR3 sequence is 17 residues long. The J segment lost 4 bases and the V segment lost 6 bases, leaving 14 bases of the junction unmatched. The CDR3 region has the DNA TGTGCCAGCAGCCTCCTTGTGGGGACAGGGCGATCAGATACGCAGTATTTT. This encodes CASSLLVGTGRSDTQYF.

This clone was recorded a few times. The V call is TRBV19, the J call TRBJ2-1; 9 nucleotides agree with TRBD2. In germline, CDR1 is LNHDA, CDR2 SQIVND (reference sequence). CDR3 length: 16 amino acids. V shed 7 bases and J 1 base; nucleotides not matched to a gene: 8. The DNA for the CDR3 is TGTGCCAGTACCCGGACTAGCGATCTATCCTACAATGAGCAGTTCTTC. It yields the protein CASTRTSDLSYNEQFF.

The chain employs TRBV4-1 and TRBJ1-6; 8 bases align to TRBD1. The junction had 7 bases not matched to a gene; V was cut back by 0 bases and J by 0 bases. The CDR3 has 19 amino acids. The germline CDR1 and CDR2 sequences are MGHRA and YSYEKL. The CDR3 bases are TGCGCCAGCAGCCAAGATACGGACAGGGTGAGCTCCTATAATTCACCCCTCCACTTT. Protein: CASSQDTDRVSSYNSPLHF.

The chain is built from TRBV5-4 and TRBJ1-1, with a possible D match to TRBD1 (5 bases). This CDR3 comprises 13 residues. Germline V gives CDR1 SGHNT, CDR2 YYREEE (reference sequence). Trimming stripped 6 bases from V and 1 base from J, with 10 bases between. CDR3 DNA: TGTGCCAGCACCCTAGGGGAGAACACTGAAGCTTTCTTT. It yields the protein CASTLGENTEAFF.

This clone was detected a few times. The gene calls are TRBV6-1 and TRBJ2-4; weak D call: TRBD2 (5 bases). Trimming removed 2 bases at V and 6 bases at J, with 11 bases between. Germline V gene data show CDR1 as MNHNS and CDR2 as SASEGT. The CDR3 runs 14 residues. The CDR3 loop is CASSEHGVGNIQYF. CDR3 nucleotide sequence: TGTGCCAGCAGTGAACACGGGGTAGGAAACATTCAGTACTTC.

This chain connects TRBV7-8 to TRBJ1-5, with D perhaps matching TRBD1 (5 bases). Germline values: CDR1 SGHVS, CDR2 FQNEAQ. The CDR3 extends over 15 amino acids. V shed 0 bases and J shed 0 bases, with 6 bases lying between them. In DNA form, the CDR3 reads TGTGCCAGCAGCTTAGCAAGGGGTAGCAATCAGCCCCAGCATTTT. Its protein is CASSLARGSNQPQHF.

The V gene is TRBV7-9, the J gene TRBJ1-1, with TRBD1 identical over 11 bases. CDR1 SEHNR and CDR2 FQNEAQ come from the germline V gene (reference sequence). The junction had 12 bases not matched to a gene; V was cut back by 0 bases and J by 6 bases. This CDR3 contains 18 residues. This chain's CDR3 is CASSLAPGQGGNLAEAFF. The CDR3 DNA reads TGTGCCAGCAGCTTAGCTCCGGGACAGGGGGGGAACTTGGCTGAAGCTTTCTTT.

This clone was observed a few times. The chain uses TRBV5-5 and TRBJ2-7; D perhaps matches TRBD1 (5 bases). Trimming took 1 base from V and 2 from J, leaving 7 bases between them. The CDR3 length is 13 residues. Looked up from germline, CDR1 is SGHKS and CDR2 is YYEKEE (reference sequence). DNA of the CDR3: TGTGCCAGCAGCTTGCAGGGAACCTACGAGCAGTACTTC. Translating it yields CASSLQGTYEQYF.

The rearrangement uses TRBV7-6 and TRBJ1-1; TRBD1 might be the D (6 bases). V was cut by 1 base and J by 5 bases, with 11 bases left in between. From germline, CDR1 is SGHVS and CDR2 FNYEAQ. The CDR3 has 14 residues. CDR3 residues: CASSLGPGATEAFF. The CDR3 region has the DNA TGTGCCAGCAGCTTAGGTCCGGGGGCAACTGAAGCTTTCTTT.

The genes are TRBV3-1 (or the pseudogene TRBV3-2) and TRBJ2-3, with TRBD1 matching 7 bases. Germline assignment: CDR1 LGHDT and CDR2 YNNKEL (reference sequence). The CDR3 runs to 16 residues. V dropped 0 bases and J dropped 6; count of bases not matched to a gene: 9. The CDR3 coding sequence is TGTGCCAGCAGCCAAGATCAGGGGGTCCGCGGCGATACGCAGTATTTT. Protein product: CASSQDQGVRGDTQYF.

The rearrangement joins TRBV20-1 to TRBJ2-4, with 11 bases aligning to TRBD1. The CDR3 consists of 15 residues. Germline CDR1 is DFQATT and CDR2 is SNEGSKA (reference sequence). V shed 3 bases and J 6 bases; nucleotides not matched to a gene: 7. In nucleotides, the CDR3 is TGCAGTGCTAGTCCTCCCGGGACAGGGGGAAACATTCAGTACTTC. Its protein is CSASPPGTGGNIQYF.

This chain uses TRBV5-5 with TRBJ2-7; D gene ambiguous. The CDR3 has 16 residues. V lost 2 bases and J lost 6, with 21 bases in between. The germline V gene has CDR1 SGHKS and CDR2 YYEKEE (reference sequence). The CDR3 protein is CASSFVATNADREQYF. CDR3 coding DNA: TGTGCCAGCAGCTTCGTGGCGACGAACGCAGACCGCGAGCAGTACTTC.